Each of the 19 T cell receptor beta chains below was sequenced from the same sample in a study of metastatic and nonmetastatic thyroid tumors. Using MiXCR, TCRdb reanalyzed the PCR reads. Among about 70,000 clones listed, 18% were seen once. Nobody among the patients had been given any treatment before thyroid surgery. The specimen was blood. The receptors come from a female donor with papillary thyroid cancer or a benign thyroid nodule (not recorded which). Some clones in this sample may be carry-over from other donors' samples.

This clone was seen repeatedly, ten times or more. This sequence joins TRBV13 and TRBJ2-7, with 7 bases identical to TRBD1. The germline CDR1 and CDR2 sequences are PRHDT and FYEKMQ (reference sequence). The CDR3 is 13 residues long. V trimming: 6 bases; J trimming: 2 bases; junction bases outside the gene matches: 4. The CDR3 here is CASRPGTAYEQYF. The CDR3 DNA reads TGTGCCAGCAGGCCCGGGACAGCCTACGAGCAGTACTTC.

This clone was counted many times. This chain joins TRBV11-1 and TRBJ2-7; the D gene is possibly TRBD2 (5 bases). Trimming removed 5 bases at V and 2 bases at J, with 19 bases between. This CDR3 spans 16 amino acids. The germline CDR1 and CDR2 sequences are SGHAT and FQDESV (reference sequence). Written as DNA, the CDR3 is TGTGCCAGCAGCCACCTTTTTGAGGGCAGTCCCTACGAGCAGTACTTC. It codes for CASSHLFEGSPYEQYF. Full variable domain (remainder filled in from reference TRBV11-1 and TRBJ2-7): EAEVAQSPRYKITEKSQAVAFWCDPISGHATLYWYRQILGQGPELLVQFQDESVVDDSQLPKDRFSAERLKGVDSTLKIQPAELGDSAMYLCASSHLFEGSPYEQYFGPGTRLTVT.

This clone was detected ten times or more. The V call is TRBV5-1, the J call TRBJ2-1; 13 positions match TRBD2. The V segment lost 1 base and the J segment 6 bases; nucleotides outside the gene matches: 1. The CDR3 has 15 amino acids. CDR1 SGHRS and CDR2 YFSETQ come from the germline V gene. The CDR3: CASSLWTSGSNEQFF. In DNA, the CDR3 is TGCGCCAGCAGCTTGTGGACTAGCGGGAGCAATGAGCAGTTCTTC.

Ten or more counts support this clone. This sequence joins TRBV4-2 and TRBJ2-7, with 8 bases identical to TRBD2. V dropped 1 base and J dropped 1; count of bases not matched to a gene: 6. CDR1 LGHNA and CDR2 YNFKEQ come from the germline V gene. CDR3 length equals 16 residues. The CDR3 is CASSQVPAGESYEQYF. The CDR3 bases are TGTGCCAGCAGCCAAGTCCCAGCGGGGGAGTCCTACGAGCAGTACTTC.

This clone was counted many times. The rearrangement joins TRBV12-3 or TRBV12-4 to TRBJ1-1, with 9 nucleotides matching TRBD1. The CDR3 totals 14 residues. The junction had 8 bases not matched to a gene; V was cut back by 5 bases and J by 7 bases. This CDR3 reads CASSDRGKPDEAFF. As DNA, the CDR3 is TGTGCCAGCAGTGACAGGGGGAAACCTGATGAAGCTTTCTTT.

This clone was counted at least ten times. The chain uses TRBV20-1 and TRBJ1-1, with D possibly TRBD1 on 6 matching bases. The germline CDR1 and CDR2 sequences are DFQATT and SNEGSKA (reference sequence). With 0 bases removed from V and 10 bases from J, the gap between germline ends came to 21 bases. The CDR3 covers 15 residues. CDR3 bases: TGCAGTGCTAGAGAGGGGGGTGACAGGCAGTCCGGAGCTTTCTTT. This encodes CSAREGGDRQSGAFF.

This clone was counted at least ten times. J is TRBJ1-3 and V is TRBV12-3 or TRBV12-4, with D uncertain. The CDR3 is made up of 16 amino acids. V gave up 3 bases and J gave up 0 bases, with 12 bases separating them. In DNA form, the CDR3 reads TGTGCCAGCAGTTTTACGGGCCAAGGCTCTGGAAACACCATATATTTT. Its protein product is CASSFTGQGSGNTIYF.

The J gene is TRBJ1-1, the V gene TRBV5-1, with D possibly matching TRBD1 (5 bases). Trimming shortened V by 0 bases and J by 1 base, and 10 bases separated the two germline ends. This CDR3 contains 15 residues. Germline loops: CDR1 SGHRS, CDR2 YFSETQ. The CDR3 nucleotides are TGCGCCAGCAGCTTGGAGGGGCTACCGAACACTGAAGCTTTCTTT. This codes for CASSLEGLPNTEAFF.

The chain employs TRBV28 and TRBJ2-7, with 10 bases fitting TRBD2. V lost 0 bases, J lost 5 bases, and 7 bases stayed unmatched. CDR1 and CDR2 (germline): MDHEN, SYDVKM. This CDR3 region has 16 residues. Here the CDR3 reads CASSLWGGSGRHEQYF. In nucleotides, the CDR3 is TGTGCCAGCAGTTTATGGGGCGGTAGCGGGAGGCACGAGCAGTACTTC.

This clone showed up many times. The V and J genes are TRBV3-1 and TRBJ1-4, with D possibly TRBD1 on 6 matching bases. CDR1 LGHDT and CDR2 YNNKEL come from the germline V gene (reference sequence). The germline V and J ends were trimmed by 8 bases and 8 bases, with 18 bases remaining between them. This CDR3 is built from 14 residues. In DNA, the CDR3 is TGTGCCAGCGGGTCCAGGGGTGATGGGGAAAAACTGTTTTTT. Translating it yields CASGSRGDGEKLFF.

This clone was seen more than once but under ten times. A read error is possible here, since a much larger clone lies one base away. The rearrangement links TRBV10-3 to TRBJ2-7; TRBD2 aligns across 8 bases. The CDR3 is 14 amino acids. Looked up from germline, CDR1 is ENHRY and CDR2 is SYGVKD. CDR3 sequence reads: CSISGSSGSYEQYF. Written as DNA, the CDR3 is TGCTCCATCAGTGGTTCAAGCGGGAGTTACGAGCAGTACTTC.

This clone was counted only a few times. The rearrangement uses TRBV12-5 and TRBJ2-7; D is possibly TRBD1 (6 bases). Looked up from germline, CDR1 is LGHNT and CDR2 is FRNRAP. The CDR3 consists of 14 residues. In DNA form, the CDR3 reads TGTGTTATTGCCAGGGGTCCCATCATCCACGAGCAGTACTTC. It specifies CVIARGPIIHEQYF.

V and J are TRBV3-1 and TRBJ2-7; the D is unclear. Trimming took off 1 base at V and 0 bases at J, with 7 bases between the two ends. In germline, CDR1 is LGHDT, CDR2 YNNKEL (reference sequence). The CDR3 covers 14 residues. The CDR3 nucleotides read TGTGCCAGCAGCCAAGGTGATGTCTCCTACGAGCAGTACTTC. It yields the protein CASSQGDVSYEQYF.

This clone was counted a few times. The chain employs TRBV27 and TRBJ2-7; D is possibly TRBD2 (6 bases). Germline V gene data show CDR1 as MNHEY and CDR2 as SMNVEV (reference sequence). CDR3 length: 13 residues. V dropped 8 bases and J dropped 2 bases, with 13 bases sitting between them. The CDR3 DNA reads TGTGCCAGCGGGACTGAAGATACCTACGAGCAGTACTTC. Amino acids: CASGTEDTYEQYF.

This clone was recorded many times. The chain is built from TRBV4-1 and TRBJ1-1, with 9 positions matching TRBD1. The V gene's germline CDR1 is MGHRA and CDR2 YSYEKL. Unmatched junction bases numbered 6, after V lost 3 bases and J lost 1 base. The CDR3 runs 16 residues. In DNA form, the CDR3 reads TGCGCCAGCAGCCATGGACAGGGGAAGAGGAACACTGAAGCTTTCTTT. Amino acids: CASSHGQGKRNTEAFF.

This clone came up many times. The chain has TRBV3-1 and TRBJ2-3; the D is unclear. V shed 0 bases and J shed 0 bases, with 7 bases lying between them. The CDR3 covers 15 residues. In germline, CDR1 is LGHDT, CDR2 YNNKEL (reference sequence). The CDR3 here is CASSQDSASTDTQYF. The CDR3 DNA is TGTGCCAGCAGCCAAGATTCGGCCAGCACAGATACGCAGTATTTT.

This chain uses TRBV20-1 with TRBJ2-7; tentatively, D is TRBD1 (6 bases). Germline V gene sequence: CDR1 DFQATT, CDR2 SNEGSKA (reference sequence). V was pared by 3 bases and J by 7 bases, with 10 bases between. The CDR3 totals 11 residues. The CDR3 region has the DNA TGCAGTGCTAGTTGGGGGCGTGAGCAGTACTTC. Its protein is CSASWGREQYF.

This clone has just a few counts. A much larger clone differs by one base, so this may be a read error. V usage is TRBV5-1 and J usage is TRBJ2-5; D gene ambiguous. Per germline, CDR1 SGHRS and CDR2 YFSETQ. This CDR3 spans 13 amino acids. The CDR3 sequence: CASSLAFQETLYF. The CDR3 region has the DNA TGCGCCAGCAGCTTAGCGTTCCAAGAGACCCTGTACTTC.

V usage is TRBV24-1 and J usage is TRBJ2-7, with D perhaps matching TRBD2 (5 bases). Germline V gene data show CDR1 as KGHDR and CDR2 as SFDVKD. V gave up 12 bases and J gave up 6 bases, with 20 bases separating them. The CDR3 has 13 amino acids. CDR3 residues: CAATRDGLGEQYF. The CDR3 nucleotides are TGTGCCGCCACCCGGGATGGCCTTGGCGAGCAGTACTTC.